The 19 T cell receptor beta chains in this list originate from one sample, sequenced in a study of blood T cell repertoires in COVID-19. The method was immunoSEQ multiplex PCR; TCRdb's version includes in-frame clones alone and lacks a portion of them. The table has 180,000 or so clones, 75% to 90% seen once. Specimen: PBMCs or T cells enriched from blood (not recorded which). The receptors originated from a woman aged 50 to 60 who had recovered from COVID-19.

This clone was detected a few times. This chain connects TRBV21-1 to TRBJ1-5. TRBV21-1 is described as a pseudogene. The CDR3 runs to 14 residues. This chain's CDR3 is CASSKLAGNQPQHF. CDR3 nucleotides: TGTGCCAGCAGCAAATTAGCCGGGAATCAGCCCCAGCATTTT.

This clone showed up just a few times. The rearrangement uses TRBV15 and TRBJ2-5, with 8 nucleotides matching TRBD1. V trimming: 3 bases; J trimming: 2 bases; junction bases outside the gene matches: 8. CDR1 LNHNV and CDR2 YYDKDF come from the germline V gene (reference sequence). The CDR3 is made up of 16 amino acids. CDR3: CATSSWGTGRQETQYF. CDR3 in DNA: TGTGCCACCAGCAGTTGGGGGACAGGACGGCAAGAGACCCAGTACTTC.

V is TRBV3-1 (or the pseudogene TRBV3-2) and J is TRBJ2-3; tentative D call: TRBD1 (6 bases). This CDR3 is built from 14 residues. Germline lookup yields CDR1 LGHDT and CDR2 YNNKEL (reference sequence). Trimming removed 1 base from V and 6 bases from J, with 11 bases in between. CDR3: CASSQVLQGDTQYF. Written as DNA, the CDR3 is TGTGCCAGCAGCCAAGTACTACAGGGTGATACGCAGTATTTT.

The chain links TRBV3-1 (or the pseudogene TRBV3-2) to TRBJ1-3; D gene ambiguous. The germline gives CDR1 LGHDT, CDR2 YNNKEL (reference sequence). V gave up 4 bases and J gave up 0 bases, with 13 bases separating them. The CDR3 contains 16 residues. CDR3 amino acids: CASSPTLSSSGNTIYF. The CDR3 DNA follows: TGTGCCAGCAGCCCGACATTATCGTCCTCTGGAAACACCATATATTTT.

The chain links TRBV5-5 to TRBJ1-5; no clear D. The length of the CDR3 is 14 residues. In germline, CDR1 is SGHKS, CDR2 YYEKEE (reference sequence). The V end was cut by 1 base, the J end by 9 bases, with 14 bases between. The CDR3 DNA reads TGTGCCAGCAGCTTGACCTTCTCGAGGTGGCCCCAGCATTTT. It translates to CASSLTFSRWPQHF.

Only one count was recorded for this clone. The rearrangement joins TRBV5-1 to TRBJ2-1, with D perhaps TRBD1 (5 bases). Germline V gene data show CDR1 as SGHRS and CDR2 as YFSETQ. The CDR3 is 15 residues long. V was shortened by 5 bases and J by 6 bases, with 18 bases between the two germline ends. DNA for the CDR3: TGCGCCAGCAGTAAGGGGAACCCCCCAATCAATGAGCAGTTCTTC. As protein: CASSKGNPPINEQFF.

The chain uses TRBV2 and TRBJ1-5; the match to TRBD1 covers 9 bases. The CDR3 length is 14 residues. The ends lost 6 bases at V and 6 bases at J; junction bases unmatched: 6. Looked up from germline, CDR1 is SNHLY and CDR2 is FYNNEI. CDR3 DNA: TGTGCCAGCAGGTACGAGGACAGGGGTCAGCCCCAGCATTTT. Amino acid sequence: CASRYEDRGQPQHF. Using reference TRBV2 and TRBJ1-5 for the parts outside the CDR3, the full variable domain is EPEVTQTPSHQVTQMGQEVILRCVPISNHLYFYWYRQILGQKVEFLVSFYNNEISEKSEIFDDQFSVERPDGSNFTLKIRSTKLEDSAMYFCASRYEDRGQPQHFGDGTRLSIL.

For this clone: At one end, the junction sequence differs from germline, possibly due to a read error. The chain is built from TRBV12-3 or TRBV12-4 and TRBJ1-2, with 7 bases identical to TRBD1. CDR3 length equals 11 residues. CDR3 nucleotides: TGTGCCAGCAGTTTAGGGGACAGCCCGCCGTTC. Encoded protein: CASSLGDSPPF.

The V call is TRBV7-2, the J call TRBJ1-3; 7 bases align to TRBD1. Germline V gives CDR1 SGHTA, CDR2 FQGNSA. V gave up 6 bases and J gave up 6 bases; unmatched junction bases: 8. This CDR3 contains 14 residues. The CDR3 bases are TGTGCCAGCAGTCCACAGACAGGGCTAAACACCATATATTTT. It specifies CASSPQTGLNTIYF.

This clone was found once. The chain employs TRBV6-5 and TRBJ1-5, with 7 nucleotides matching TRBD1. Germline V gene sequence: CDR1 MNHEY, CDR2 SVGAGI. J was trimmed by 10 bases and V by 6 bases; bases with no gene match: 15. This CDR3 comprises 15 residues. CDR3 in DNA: TGTGCCAGCAGCTGGGGGACAGCGGTTCGAAGTCCCCAGCATTTT. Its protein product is CASSWGTAVRSPQHF.

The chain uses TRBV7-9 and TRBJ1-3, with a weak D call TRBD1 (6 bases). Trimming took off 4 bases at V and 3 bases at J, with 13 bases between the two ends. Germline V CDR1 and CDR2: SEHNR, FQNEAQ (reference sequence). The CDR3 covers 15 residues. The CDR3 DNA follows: TGTGCCAGCAGCTCCAGGGGAATCATTGGAAACACCATATATTTT. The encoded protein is CASSSRGIIGNTIYF.

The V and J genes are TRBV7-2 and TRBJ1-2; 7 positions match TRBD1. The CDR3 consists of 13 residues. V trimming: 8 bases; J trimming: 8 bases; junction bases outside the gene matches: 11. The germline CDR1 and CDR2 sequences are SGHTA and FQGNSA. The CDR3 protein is CASQGGEAGGYTF. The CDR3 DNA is TGTGCCAGCCAGGGGGGCGAGGCGGGCGGCTACACCTTC. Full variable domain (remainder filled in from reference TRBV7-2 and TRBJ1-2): GAGVSQSPSNKVTEKGKDVELRCDPISGHTALYWYRQSLGQGLEFLIYFQGNSAPDKSGLPSDRFSAERTGGSVSTLTIQRTQQEDSAVYLCASQGGEAGGYTFGSGTRLTVV.

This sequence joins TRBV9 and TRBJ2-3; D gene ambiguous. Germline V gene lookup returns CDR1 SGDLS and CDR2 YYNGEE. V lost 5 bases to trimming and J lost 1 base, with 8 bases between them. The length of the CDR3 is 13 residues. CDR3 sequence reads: CASSASGTDTQYF. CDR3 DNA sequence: TGTGCCAGCAGTGCGAGCGGCACAGATACGCAGTATTTT.

CDR3 in DNA: TGTGCCAGCAGTTTATCGTTTTACGCTGGGAAGGGAGCAGATACGCAGTATTTT. This translates into CASSLSFYAGKGADTQYF. The chain joins TRBV27 to TRBJ2-3, with D maybe TRBD2 (5 bases). CDR1 and CDR2 from the germline V gene are MNHEY and SMNVEV (reference sequence). V was clipped by 0 bases and J by 4 bases, with 20 bases between them. The CDR3 covers 18 residues.

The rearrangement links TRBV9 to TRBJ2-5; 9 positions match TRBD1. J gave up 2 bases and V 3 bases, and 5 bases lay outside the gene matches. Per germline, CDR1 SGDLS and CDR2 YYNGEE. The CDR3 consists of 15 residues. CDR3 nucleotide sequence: TGTGCCAGCAGCGCGCACAGGGGGCTACAAGAGACCCAGTACTTC. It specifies CASSAHRGLQETQYF. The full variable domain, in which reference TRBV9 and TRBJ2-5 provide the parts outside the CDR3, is DSGVTQTPKHLITATGQRVTLRCSPRSGDLSVYWYQQSLDQGLQFLIQYYNGEERAKGNILERFSAQQFPDLHSELNLSSLELGDSALYFCASSAHRGLQETQYFGPGTRLLVL.

Here the CDR3 reads CASRLEGSTDTDTQYF. The CDR3 DNA reads TGTGCCAGCAGACTTGAGGGCAGCACAGACACAGATACGCAGTATTTT. The J gene is TRBJ2-3, the V gene TRBV4-2; possibly TRBD2 for D (5 bases). The V and J ends lost 6 bases and 2 bases respectively, with 18 bases between them. The length of the CDR3 is 16 residues. CDR1 is LGHNA, CDR2 YNFKEQ, per germline.

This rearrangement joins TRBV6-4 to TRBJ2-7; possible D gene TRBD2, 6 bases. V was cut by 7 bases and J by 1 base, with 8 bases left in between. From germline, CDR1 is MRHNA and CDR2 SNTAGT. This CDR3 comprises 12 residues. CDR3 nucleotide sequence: TGTGCCAGCAATGGGACTTCCTACGAGCAGTACGTC. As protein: CASNGTSYEQYV.

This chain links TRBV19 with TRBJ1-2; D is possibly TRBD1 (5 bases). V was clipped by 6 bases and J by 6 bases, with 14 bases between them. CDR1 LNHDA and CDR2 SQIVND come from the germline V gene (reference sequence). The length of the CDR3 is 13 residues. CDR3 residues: CASREGREDGYTF. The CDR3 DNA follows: TGTGCCAGTAGGGAGGGCAGGGAGGATGGCTACACCTTC. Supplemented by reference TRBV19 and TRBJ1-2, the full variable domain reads DGGITQSPKYLFRKEGQNVTLSCEQNLNHDAMYWYRQDPGQGLRLIYYSQIVNDFQKGDIAEGYSVSREKKESFPLTVTSAQKNPTAFYLCASREGREDGYTFGSGTRLTVV.

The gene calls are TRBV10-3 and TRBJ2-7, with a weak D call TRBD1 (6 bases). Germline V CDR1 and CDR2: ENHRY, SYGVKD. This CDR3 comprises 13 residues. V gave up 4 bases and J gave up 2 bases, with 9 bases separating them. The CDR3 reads CAISATGTYEQYV. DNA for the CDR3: TGTGCCATCAGTGCGACAGGTACCTACGAGCAGTACGTC.